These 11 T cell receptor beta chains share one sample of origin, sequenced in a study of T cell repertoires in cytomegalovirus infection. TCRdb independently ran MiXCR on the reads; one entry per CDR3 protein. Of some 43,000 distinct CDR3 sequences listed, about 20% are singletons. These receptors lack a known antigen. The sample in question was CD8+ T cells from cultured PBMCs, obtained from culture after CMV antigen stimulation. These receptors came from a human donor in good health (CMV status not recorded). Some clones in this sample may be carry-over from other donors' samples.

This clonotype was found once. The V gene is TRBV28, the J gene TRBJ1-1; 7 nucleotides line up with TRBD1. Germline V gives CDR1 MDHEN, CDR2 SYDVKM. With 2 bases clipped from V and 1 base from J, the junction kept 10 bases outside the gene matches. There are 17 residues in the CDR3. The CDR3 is CASSLLYPDRSNTEAFF. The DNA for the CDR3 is TGTGCCAGCAGTTTACTGTACCCGGACAGGTCGAACACTGAAGCTTTCTTT.

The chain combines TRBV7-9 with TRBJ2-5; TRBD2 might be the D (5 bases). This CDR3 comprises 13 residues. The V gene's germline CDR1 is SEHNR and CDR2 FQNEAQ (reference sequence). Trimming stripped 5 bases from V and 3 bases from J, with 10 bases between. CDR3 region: CASSPPGEETQYF. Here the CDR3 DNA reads TGTGCCAGCAGCCCTCCCGGGGAAGAGACCCAGTACTTC.

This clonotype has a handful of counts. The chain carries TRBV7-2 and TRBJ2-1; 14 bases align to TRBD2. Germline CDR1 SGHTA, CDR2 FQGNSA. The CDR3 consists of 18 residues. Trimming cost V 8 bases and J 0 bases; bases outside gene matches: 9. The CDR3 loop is CASAATSGRVSSYNEQFF. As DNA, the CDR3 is TGTGCCAGCGCTGCGACTAGCGGGAGGGTTAGCTCCTACAATGAGCAGTTCTTC.

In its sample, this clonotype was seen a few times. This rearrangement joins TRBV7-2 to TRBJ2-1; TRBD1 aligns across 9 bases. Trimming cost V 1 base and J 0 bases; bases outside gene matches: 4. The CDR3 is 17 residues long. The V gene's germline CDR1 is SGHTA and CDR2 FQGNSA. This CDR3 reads CASSLERQGVSYNEQFF. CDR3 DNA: TGTGCCAGCAGCTTAGAAAGACAGGGGGTCTCCTACAATGAGCAGTTCTTC.

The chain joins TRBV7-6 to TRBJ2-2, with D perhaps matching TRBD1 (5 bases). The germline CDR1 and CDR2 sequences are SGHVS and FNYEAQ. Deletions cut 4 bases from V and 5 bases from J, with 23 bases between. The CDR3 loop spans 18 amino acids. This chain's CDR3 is CASSSAPGRTKGTGELFF. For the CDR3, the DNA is TGTGCCAGCAGCTCCGCACCGGGCCGTACAAAGGGGACCGGGGAGCTGTTTTTT.

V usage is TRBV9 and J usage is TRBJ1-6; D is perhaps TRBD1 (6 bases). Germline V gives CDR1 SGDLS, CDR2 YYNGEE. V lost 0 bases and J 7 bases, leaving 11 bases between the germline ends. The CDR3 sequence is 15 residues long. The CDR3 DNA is TGTGCCAGCAGCGTAGGGGGGACACTGAATTCACCCCTCCACTTT. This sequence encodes CASSVGGTLNSPLHF. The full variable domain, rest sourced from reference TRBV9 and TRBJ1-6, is DSGVTQTPKHLITATGQRVTLRCSPRSGDLSVYWYQQSLDQGLQFLIQYYNGEERAKGNILERFSAQQFPDLHSELNLSSLELGDSALYFCASSVGGTLNSPLHFGNGTRLTVT.

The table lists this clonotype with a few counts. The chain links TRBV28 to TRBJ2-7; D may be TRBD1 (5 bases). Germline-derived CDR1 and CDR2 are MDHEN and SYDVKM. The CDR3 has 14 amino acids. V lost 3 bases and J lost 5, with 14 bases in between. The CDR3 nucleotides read TGTGCCAGCAGTTTTTTGGGGCAGGACGACGAGCAGTACTTC. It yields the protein CASSFLGQDDEQYF.

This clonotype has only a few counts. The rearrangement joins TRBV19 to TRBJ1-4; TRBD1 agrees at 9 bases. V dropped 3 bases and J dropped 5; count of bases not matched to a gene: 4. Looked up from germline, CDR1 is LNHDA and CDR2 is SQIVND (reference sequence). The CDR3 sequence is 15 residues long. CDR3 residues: CASSITGTGNEKLFF. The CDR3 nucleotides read TGTGCCAGTAGTATTACCGGGACAGGGAATGAAAAACTGTTTTTT.

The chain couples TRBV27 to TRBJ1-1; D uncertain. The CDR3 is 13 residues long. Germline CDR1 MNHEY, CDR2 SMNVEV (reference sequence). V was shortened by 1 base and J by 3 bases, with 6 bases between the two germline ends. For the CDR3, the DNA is TGTGCCAGCAGTTTATTGGGAGACACTGAAGCTTTCTTT. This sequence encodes CASSLLGDTEAFF.

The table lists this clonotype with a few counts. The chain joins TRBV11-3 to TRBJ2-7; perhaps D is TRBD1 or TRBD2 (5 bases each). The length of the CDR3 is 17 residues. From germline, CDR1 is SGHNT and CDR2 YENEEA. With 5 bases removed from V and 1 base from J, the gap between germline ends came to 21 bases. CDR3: CASSPGTSPYSSYEQYF. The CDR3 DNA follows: TGTGCCAGCAGCCCCGGGACCTCGCCTTACTCATCCTACGAGCAGTACTTC. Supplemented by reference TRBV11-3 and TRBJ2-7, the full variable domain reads EAGVVQSPRYKIIEKKQPVAFWCNPISGHNTLYWYLQNLGQGPELLIRYENEEAVDDSQLPKDRFSAERLKGVDSTLKIQPAELGDSAVYLCASSPGTSPYSSYEQYFGPGTRLTVT.

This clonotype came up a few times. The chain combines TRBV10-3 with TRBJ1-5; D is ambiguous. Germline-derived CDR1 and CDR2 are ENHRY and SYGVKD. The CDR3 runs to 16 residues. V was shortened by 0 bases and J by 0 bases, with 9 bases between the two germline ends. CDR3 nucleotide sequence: TGTGCCATCAGTGAGTCCATGGGAAATAGCAATCAGCCCCAGCATTTT. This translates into CAISESMGNSNQPQHF.